Ten or more counts support the clone carrying this T cell receptor beta chain. This specimen belongs to a study of T cells in Graves' hyperthyroidism and ophthalmopathy. The CDR3 regions of TCR beta were amplified from RNA transcripts. A set of HTBI primers served as the primers for a first-round RT-PCR of the TCR CDR3. One entry per CDR3 protein, called by TCRdb with MiXCR from the multiplex PCR reads. Of roughly 800,000 distinct CDR3 sequences detected, 35% to 45% appear once; the ten largest clones hold 7% to 10%. Stability of Graves' hyperthyroidism was defined as absent ophthalmopathy progression within 18 months. The authors obtained PBMCs from over 8.5 ml of fresh peripheral blood. The CDR3 sequence is 11 residues long. Germline V gene data show CDR1 as SNHLY and CDR2 as FYNNEI. V shed 6 bases and J shed 9 bases, with 11 bases lying between them.

Sequenced: blood. The chain couples TRBV2 to TRBJ2-5; TRBD2 might be the D (5 bases). This clonotype originated in a man younger than 35 with Graves' hyperthyroidism. The CDR3 region is CASRDSGAQYF. CDR3 DNA sequence: TGTGCCAGCAGGGATTCCGGGGCCCAGTACTTC.